This TCR beta chain was documented in a study of beta chain features in type 1 diabetes. Across the whole study: Patients did not differ from healthy donors in age, gender or cell yield. Study-wide results and caveats: Patients with Type 1 diabetes showed moderately but significantly shorter TCRB CDR3s in all four CD4+ subsets.

Based on CD45RO/CCR7/CD25/CD127/CD95/CD27, CD4+ regulatory, stem cell-like memory, naive and central memory cells were sorted. V was clipped by 0 bases and J by 4 bases; unmatched bases: 11. The CDR3 spans 18 residues. Germline V gene data show CDR1 as SGHDN and CDR2 as FVKESK. The isolated RNA, all of it, was reverse transcribed, so expressed TCRB transcripts were what got sequenced. The repertoire was sequenced with immunoSEQ multiplex PCR; TCRdb's copy has only in-frame clones and lacks some. The repertoire holds 550,000 to 850,000 clones, roughly an eighth seen once, with about 0.02% in the top ten. This clone came up a few times. Its matching antigen is unknown.

Sequencing was performed on naive CD4+ T cells from blood. The V gene is TRBV14, the J gene TRBJ2-1; 8 bases align to TRBD1. The TCR sequence derives from a man aged 18 to 29 with type 1 diabetes. The CDR3 reads CASSQDPPGTGTYNEQFF. CDR3 coding DNA: TGTGCCAGCAGCCAAGATCCTCCCGGGACAGGTACTTACAATGAGCAGTTCTTC.